This entry lists 24 T cell receptor beta chains sequenced from one sample in a study of naive and memory T cell subsets. An equimolar mix of two oligonucleotides served as the beta constant-region primer for TRBC1 and TRBC2. The ligated cDNA underwent four PCR rounds using SP2 and nested alpha and beta constant-region primers. TCRdb re-called the UMI-ligation and nested PCR reads through MiXCR, storing one row per CDR3 protein. The table records some 82,000 distinct CDR3 sequences, about 11% of them present only once. No antigens are known for them. Overall study findings and caveats: A few larger clonotypes appeared in naive repertoires, especially CD8, possibly memory cells re-expressing CD45RA.

Sequencing was performed on naive CD4+ T cells from blood. The receptors were sampled from a human donor in good health.

This clonotype was seen repeatedly, ten times or more. This sequence joins TRBV3-1 and TRBJ2-2, with unresolved D. V shed 0 bases and J shed 5 bases, with 10 bases lying between them. The CDR3 spans 15 residues. From germline, CDR1 is LGHDT and CDR2 YNNKEL (reference sequence). The CDR3 sequence is CASSQDMLGTGELFF. CDR3 in DNA: TGTGCCAGCAGCCAAGATATGTTAGGAACCGGGGAGCTGTTTTTT.

This rearrangement joins TRBV19 to TRBJ1-2, with D possibly matching TRBD1 (6 bases). CDR1 and CDR2 (germline): LNHDA, SQIVND (reference sequence). The V end was cut by 4 bases, the J end by 2 bases, with 11 bases between. The CDR3 has 14 residues. CDR3 amino acids: CASSTRGTNYGYTF. In DNA form, the CDR3 reads TGTGCCAGTAGTACGCGGGGGACAAACTATGGCTACACCTTC.

The chain employs TRBV7-2 and TRBJ2-3; TRBD2 matches at 9 bases. J gave up 4 bases and V 1 base, and 6 bases lay outside the gene matches. The CDR3 loop spans 16 amino acids. Germline CDR1 is SGHTA and CDR2 is FQGNSA. The CDR3 spells CASSLDSGSLADTQYF. CDR3 DNA sequence: TGTGCCAGCAGCTTAGATAGCGGGAGTCTGGCAGATACGCAGTATTTT.

The gene calls are TRBV7-2 and TRBJ1-6; D is undetermined. This CDR3 spans 15 amino acids. Germline-derived CDR1 and CDR2 are SGHTA and FQGNSA. V was shortened by 2 bases and J by 7 bases, with 12 bases between the two germline ends. CDR3 nucleotides: TGTGCCAGCAGCTTAAATGTGGACCCCAATTCACCCCTCCACTTT. It yields the protein CASSLNVDPNSPLHF.

This clonotype showed up many times. The J gene is TRBJ2-7, the V gene TRBV20-1; D gene ambiguous. V was shortened by 3 bases and J by 3 bases, with 12 bases between the two germline ends. Per the germline V gene, CDR1 is DFQATT and CDR2 is SNEGSKA (reference sequence). This CDR3 has 13 amino acids. CDR3 in amino acids: CSASRGSYYEQYF. CDR3 DNA sequence: TGCAGTGCTAGTCGCGGCAGTTACTACGAGCAGTACTTC.

The chain carries TRBV11-2 and TRBJ2-1, with 13 bases matching TRBD2. This CDR3 spans 17 amino acids. Germline trimming cut 4 bases from V and 9 bases from J; bases unmatched to any gene: 12. The germline V gene has CDR1 SGHAT and CDR2 FQNNGV. CDR3 DNA: TGTGCCAGCAGCTCCAAAACACTAGCGGGAGGGATGGGTGAGCAGTTCTTC. Amino acid sequence: CASSSKTLAGGMGEQFF. The complete variable domain, with remaining parts taken from reference TRBV11-2 and TRBJ2-1, reads EAGVAQSPRYKIIEKRQSVAFWCNPISGHATLYWYQQILGQGPKLLIQFQNNGVVDDSQLPKDRFSAERLKGVDSTLKIQPAKLEDSAVYLCASSSKTLAGGMGEQFFGPGTRLTVL.

The sample holds many counts of this clonotype. The genes are TRBV24-1 and TRBJ2-1; 8 positions match TRBD2. V dropped 2 bases and J dropped 6; count of bases not matched to a gene: 8. In germline, CDR1 is KGHDR, CDR2 SFDVKD. The CDR3 sequence is 16 residues long. The CDR3 region is CATSDSTSVLSNEQFF. DNA for the CDR3: TGTGCCACCAGTGATTCGACTAGCGTCCTGAGCAATGAGCAGTTCTTC.

This clonotype was counted only a few times. CDR3 loop: CASSPGQPNTGELFF. In nucleotides, the CDR3 is TGTGCCAGCAGCCCGGGACAGCCGAACACCGGGGAGCTGTTTTTT. The chain employs TRBV7-2 and TRBJ2-2, with TRBD1 matching over 7 bases. The CDR3 consists of 15 residues. V was clipped by 5 bases and J by 0 bases; unmatched bases: 3. Germline-derived CDR1 and CDR2 are SGHTA and FQGNSA.

The sample holds a few counts of this clonotype. The chain joins TRBV6-2 or TRBV6-3 to TRBJ2-3; D not certain. Trimming removed 0 bases from V and 0 bases from J, with 4 bases in between. Germline V gives CDR1 MNHEY, CDR2 SVGEGT. The CDR3 is made up of 14 amino acids. For the CDR3, the DNA is TGTGCCAGCAGTTACTCGATTAGCACAGATACGCAGTATTTT. Protein product: CASSYSISTDTQYF.

The table lists this clonotype with a few counts. The rearrangement joins TRBV29-1 to TRBJ1-2, with TRBD1 as a possible D gene (5 bases). V was shortened by 2 bases and J by 5 bases, with 9 bases between the two germline ends. The CDR3 loop spans 12 amino acids. The germline CDR1 and CDR2 sequences are SQVTM and ANQGSEA. The CDR3 region is CSVEWDRYGYTF. The CDR3 DNA sequence: TGCAGCGTTGAATGGGACCGGTATGGCTACACCTTC.

In this sample, this clonotype turned up many times. This chain connects TRBV28 to TRBJ2-4; possibly TRBD1 for D (6 bases). The ends were cut back, 6 bases at V and 1 base at J, with 13 bases in the middle. The germline V gene encodes CDR1 MDHEN and CDR2 SYDVKM. The CDR3 consists of 15 residues. The CDR3 loop reads CASRSPRGAKNIQYF. The CDR3 DNA follows: TGTGCCAGCAGAAGCCCCAGGGGTGCCAAAAACATTCAGTACTTC. The entire variable domain, with the rest obtained from reference TRBV28 and TRBJ2-4, is as follows: DVKVTQSSRYLVKRTGEKVFLECVQDMDHENMFWYRQDPGLGLRLIYFSYDVKMKEKGDIPEGYSVSREKKERFSLILESASTNQTSMYLCASRSPRGAKNIQYFGAGTRLSVL.

V usage is TRBV20-1 and J usage is TRBJ1-5; D remains ambiguous. Trimming removed 3 bases at V and 0 bases at J, with 12 bases between. The CDR3 is 15 residues long. Germline V lookup: CDR1 DFQATT, CDR2 SNEGSKA (reference sequence). This chain's CDR3 is CSASGEFNSNQPQHF. The CDR3 nucleotides are TGCAGTGCTAGTGGGGAGTTTAATAGCAATCAGCCCCAGCATTTT.

This clonotype was seen ten or more times. The rearrangement uses TRBV29-1 and TRBJ2-1; D perhaps matches TRBD1 (6 bases). Between the trimmed V and J ends, which lost 4 bases and 1 base, there was a span of 29 bases. This CDR3 contains 20 residues. Germline CDR1 is SQVTM and CDR2 is ANQGSEA. The CDR3 protein is CSVGKPHWATKRGSYNEQFF. The DNA of the CDR3 is TGCAGCGTTGGGAAACCCCATTGGGCGACCAAAAGGGGGTCCTACAATGAGCAGTTCTTC.

There are a few counts of this clonotype. This chain links TRBV18 with TRBJ2-1, with D hard to call. In germline, CDR1 is KGHSH, CDR2 LQKENI. The CDR3 loop spans 13 amino acids. V dropped 2 bases and J dropped 6 bases, with 8 bases sitting between them. CDR3 nucleotides: TGTGCCAGCTCACCAGGGTTGGTCAATGAGCAGTTCTTC. It encodes CASSPGLVNEQFF.

This clonotype was seen repeatedly, ten times or more. CDR3 sequence: CASSYREGETQYF. The CDR3 DNA reads TGTGCCAGCAGCTACAGGGAAGGGGAGACCCAGTACTTC. The rearrangement links TRBV11-3 to TRBJ2-5, with D possibly TRBD1 on 6 matching bases. V lost 4 bases, J lost 5 bases, and 11 bases lay in between. The CDR3 extends over 13 amino acids. Germline CDR1 is SGHNT and CDR2 is YENEEA.

This clonotype was seen a single time. The rearrangement uses TRBV15 and TRBJ1-3; D might be TRBD1 (5 bases). Deletions cut 0 bases from V and 1 base from J, with 10 bases between. Germline assignment: CDR1 LNHNV and CDR2 YYDKDF (reference sequence). This CDR3 is 16 amino acids long. DNA for the CDR3: TGTGCCACCAGCAGAGAACAGGTGCCTTCTGGAAACACCATATATTTT. Translating gives CATSREQVPSGNTIYF.

This clonotype was found a few times. V usage is TRBV20-1 and J usage is TRBJ2-1, with TRBD2 identical over 11 bases. Unmatched junction bases numbered 9, after V lost 2 bases and J lost 6 bases. The CDR3 loop spans 16 amino acids. Germline lookup yields CDR1 DFQATT and CDR2 SNEGSKA (reference sequence). CDR3 nucleotides: TGCAGTGCTAGACGCGGGACTAGCGGCTTTGGCAATGAGCAGTTCTTC. It encodes CSARRGTSGFGNEQFF.

This clonotype was detected ten times or more. V is TRBV20-1 and J is TRBJ1-3, with D uncertain. Germline CDR1 DFQATT, CDR2 SNEGSKA (reference sequence). With 0 bases removed from V and 2 bases from J, the gap between germline ends came to 8 bases. The CDR3 covers 14 residues. CDR3 in amino acids: CSAREKPTGNTIYF. As DNA, the CDR3 is TGCAGTGCTAGAGAGAAGCCAACTGGAAACACCATATATTTT.

This clonotype has a count of ten or more. The V and J genes are TRBV14 and TRBJ2-3; TRBD2 aligns across 7 bases. Germline V gives CDR1 SGHDN, CDR2 FVKESK. The V and J ends lost 2 bases and 5 bases, in that order; junction bases with no gene match: 4. The CDR3 covers 14 residues. The DNA for the CDR3 is TGTGCCAGCAGCCAAAACTGGACTAGAGATACGCAGTATTTT. This sequence encodes CASSQNWTRDTQYF.

The genes are TRBV24-1 and TRBJ2-6; tentative D call: TRBD1 (6 bases). The CDR3 consists of 17 residues. Germline lookup yields CDR1 KGHDR and CDR2 SFDVKD. Trimming removed 4 bases at V and 3 bases at J, with 15 bases between. This chain's CDR3 is CATSEGNRARGANVLTF. In nucleotides, the CDR3 is TGTGCCACCAGTGAGGGGAACAGGGCCCGTGGGGCCAACGTCCTGACTTTC.

The rearrangement joins TRBV5-1 to TRBJ1-4; 7 positions match TRBD1. CDR1 is SGHRS, CDR2 YFSETQ, per germline. With 4 bases clipped from V and 3 bases from J, the junction kept 3 bases outside the gene matches. The CDR3 sequence is 14 residues long. CDR3 loop: CASSRDSSNEKLFF. DNA for the CDR3: TGCGCCAGCAGCCGGGACAGCTCTAATGAAAAACTGTTTTTT.

In its sample, this clonotype was seen a few times. The chain couples TRBV28 to TRBJ1-2, with D possibly being TRBD1 (6 bases). The CDR3 is 13 residues long. Per the germline V gene, CDR1 is MDHEN and CDR2 is SYDVKM. V was pared by 6 bases and J by 5 bases, with 13 bases between. CDR3 in DNA: TGTGCCAGCAGATTTAGGGGGGAATATGGCTACACCTTC. It is translated as CASRFRGEYGYTF.

The V gene is TRBV11-2, the J gene TRBJ2-6; 7 nucleotides agree with TRBD2. The CDR3 extends over 16 amino acids. The V and J ends lost 4 bases and 2 bases, in that order; junction bases with no gene match: 5. Per the germline V gene, CDR1 is SGHAT and CDR2 is FQNNGV. CDR3 coding DNA: TGTGCCAGCAGCTACGACGGGGGGACTGGGGCCAACGTCCTGACTTTC. It codes for CASSYDGGTGANVLTF.

The table lists this clonotype with many counts. The CDR3 protein is CASSPSVSYLGTYEQYF. In DNA form, the CDR3 reads TGTGCCAGCTCACCCTCGGTGTCCTACTTAGGAACCTACGAGCAGTACTTC. This chain links TRBV18 with TRBJ2-7; D not resolved. V lost 3 bases and J lost 2, with 20 bases in between. The CDR3 has 17 residues. Germline CDR1 and CDR2: KGHSH and LQKENI.